This TCR beta chain was recovered during a study of T cells in Graves' hyperthyroidism and ophthalmopathy (dated by TCRdb to about 2019). Some background on the complete study: Peripheral blood was sampled at the time of initial diagnosis, prior to any treatment. Prospective prediction of ophthalmopathy was tested in an independent validation cohort consisting of 18 hyperthyroidism patients and around 17 patients who later progressed to ophthalmopathy. A discovery cohort of fewer than 110 patients, 43 with Graves' ophthalmopathy and 57 with stable Graves' hyperthyroidism, was used to find distinguishing TCR V-J signatures. After sampling, hyperthyroidism patients received methimazole starting at 30 mg daily, and ophthalmopathy patients received high-dose intravenous methylprednisolone. The paper reports TCR Vbeta CDR3 sequencing of roughly 140 peripheral blood samples: around 45 ophthalmopathy, roughly 74 hyperthyroidism and around 17 progressor patients. In six Graves' hyperthyroidism patients, the study also compared T-cell repertoires from thyroid tissue with T-cell repertoires from blood. The 75 to 100 discovery patients were divided at random into training and test sets in a 7:3 ratio. Overall study outcomes, separate from this receptor: Most expanded thyroid clonotypes (frequency above 0.001) were also detected in blood, suggesting blood repertoires may reflect thyroid immune responses. Ophthalmopathy was separated from stable hyperthyroidism by a 13 V-J signature model, with about 86% sensitivity and about 81% specificity obtained in cross-validation and 80%/75% obtained in testing. In validation, the model predicted progression to ophthalmopathy a median of about 6 months before onset, with roughly 68% sensitivity and nearly 75% specificity. No statistical method was used to fix the sample size in advance, and group allocation was not hidden from the investigators.

This clonotype was detected ten times or more. It has no known antigen specificity. No qualities accompany the bases; no much larger clone lies one base away. From a lookup of the germline V gene, CDR1 and CDR2 are SGHRS and YFSETQ. The CDR3 holds 13 amino acids from the cysteine to the phenylalanine. Solely the CDR3 DNA is kept, with 39 bases framed from the first base. From V the trimming removes 2 bases and from J it removes 8 bases, while the gene matches leave 6 bases of the junction unaccounted for. The TCR beta CDR3 regions were amplified from the RNA transcripts. A first-round RT-PCR of the TCR CDR3 used the HTBI primer set with the Qiagen OneStep RT-PCR kit. A second multiplex PCR round built the libraries, followed by size selection and purification. Libraries were sequenced paired-end with 100 bp reads on an Illumina HiSeq2000. Per the original workflow: SOAPnuke was used to process the raw data, removing reads that contained adapters or uncalled bases, had a mean Phred below 15, or lacked an exact match to the constant primer or identifier. COPE v1.2.5 was used to merge high-quality paired reads, and clonotypes were defined as unique nucleotide sequences. MiTCR v1.1 was used to align clonotypes to the IMGT TRBV, TRBD and TRBJ reference segments. The analysis included only V-J combinations with a frequency above 0.0001, which together covered roughly 99% of the repertoires. The TCS score was defined as F50 (clonal expansion) divided by E x V (chaos), with BLOSUM62-based TCRdist calculated between CDR3 peptides within each V-J. Welch's t-statistics and random forest reduced 500 to 550 V-J features to around 14, which were used in a naive Bayes classifier (R e1071). TCRdb reworked the public reads: Q25 trimming with fastp, MiXCR clone assembly, productive beta chains retained. Every distinct CDR3 protein forms one entry, paired with its most common genes and DNA. TCRdb's processing, not the authors' own work, is the source of the V and J calls. A total of a few hundred thousand distinct CDR3 sequences appear in this sample, about 17% of them only once. The ten largest clonotypes hold just over 55% of the sample.

Ophthalmopathy patients had moderately to severely active disease, with a Clinical Activity Score of 3 or more, a NOSPECS grade of 4 or more, and a disease duration of less than 3 months. Exclusion was applied to patients with uncontrolled infections, other autoimmune diseases, pregnancy or lactation. Clinical symptoms, serum thyroxine and TRAb, thyroid ultrasound, and orbital computed tomography formed the basis for the diagnoses. PBMCs were isolated from around 10 ml of fresh peripheral blood by Ficoll-Paque density gradient centrifugation. Total RNA was extracted with Trizol reagent, and quality was checked on an Agilent 2100 Bioanalyzer.

Sequencing was done on a sample of blood. This TCR was sampled from a woman aged 60-75 years with Graves' ophthalmopathy. Here the chain combines TRBV5-1 and TRBJ1-1, with 7 bases in between that match TRBD1. The DNA sequence is given as TGCGCCAGCAGCTTTAACAGGGGCCTAGAAGCTTTCTTT. Translation gives CASSFNRGLEAFF. With all but the CDR3 taken from the reference TRBV5-1 and TRBJ1-1 genes, the full variable domain is: KAGVTQTPRYLIKTRGQQVTLSCSPISGHRSVSWYQQTPGQGLQFLFEYFSETQRNKGNFPGRFSGRQFSNSRSEMNVSTLELGDSALYLCASSFNRGLEAFFGQGTRLTVV.